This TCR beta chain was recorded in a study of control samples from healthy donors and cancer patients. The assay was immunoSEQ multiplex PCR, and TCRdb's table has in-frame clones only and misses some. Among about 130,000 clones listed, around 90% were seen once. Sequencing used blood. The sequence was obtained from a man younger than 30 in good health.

This CDR3 is CASRLGHGELFF. The DNA of the CDR3 is TGTGCCAGCAGGCTAGGGCACGGGGAGCTGTTTTTT. The chain has TRBV6-5 and TRBJ2-2; D not certain. The CDR3 runs to 12 residues. Trimming took 6 bases from V and 7 from J, leaving 9 bases between them. Germline V CDR1 and CDR2: MNHEY, SVGAGI.